Given below is one T cell receptor beta chain in context. This entry is derived from a study of blood T cell repertoires in COVID-19. Turning to the study itself: Samples representing acute and convalescent COVID-19 were sourced from the United States, Italy and Spain.

In germline, CDR1 is SEHNR, CDR2 FQNEAQ (reference sequence). The CDR3 extends over 15 amino acids. V was trimmed by 5 bases and J by 3 bases, leaving 14 bases between them. Residents of around 24 US areas, aged about 18 to 95 years, made up the participants. Two negative PCRs, clearance, or symptom resolution had been documented for recovered Cohort 3 donors. Clones were sequenced by immunoSEQ multiplex PCR, and TCRdb holds only the in-frame ones, with some missing. The sample has approximately 170,000 clones, about 85% seen once. The V gene is TRBV7-9, the J gene TRBJ2-1; the D gene is possibly TRBD1 (6 bases). This TCR derives from a woman aged 45-60 years who had recovered from COVID-19. The specimen sequenced was PBMCs or T cells enriched from blood (not recorded which). The CDR3 protein is CASSDRDIHYNEQFF. CDR3 DNA sequence: TGTGCCAGCAGCGATCGGGACATCCACTACAATGAGCAGTTCTTC.